This T cell receptor beta chain emerged from a study of Ad26.COV2.S vaccination and SARS-CoV-2 variants. Study conclusions and caveats: Vaccine recipients posted higher spike-specific TCR breadth than their placebo counterparts. A substantial breadth of spike-specific CD8+ and CD4+ T cell responses after vaccination has been reported. Recipients of either vaccine or placebo displayed similar breadth of non-spike TCRs.

Regarding treatment: some 20 received Ad26.COV2.S at low or high dose, single or two shots; about 5 received placebo; per-sample allocation not given. Material that was analyzed had been drawn on day 63 after the first vaccine or placebo injection. An adult aged 18-55 years in Boston served as the donor. A word on this clone: Its antigen is undetermined.

Libraries were prepared by immunoSEQ multiplex PCR; TCRdb keeps only in-frame clonotypes and omits some of them. This sample carries over 200,000 clones, more than 75% of them seen once, and the ten largest clones take about 10%. This clonotype was sampled from a person between 18 and 65 years old who received the Ad26.COV2.S COVID-19 vaccine or a placebo. Sample: peripheral blood, taken in a trial of Ad26.COV2.S vaccine versus placebo.

The CDR3 loop is CASSQEGVAKNIQYF. In DNA form, the CDR3 reads TGCGCCAGCAGCCAAGAAGGGGTGGCCAAAAACATTCAGTACTTC. The V gene is TRBV4-1, the J gene TRBJ2-4; weak D call: TRBD1 (5 bases). Trimming left V 0 bases short and J 1 base short, with 7 bases between. The CDR3 length is 15 residues. Germline values: CDR1 MGHRA, CDR2 YSYEKL.